These 8 T cell receptor beta chains originate from one sample sequenced in a study of early T cells in non-severe SARS-CoV-2 infection. MiXCR was run by TCRdb on the 5' RACE reads, yielding one entry per CDR3 protein. Here the sample spans about 69,000 distinct CDR3 sequences, approximately 13% being singletons. Material: whole blood. Receptors originate from an adult who was a healthcare worker with PCR-confirmed SARS-CoV-2 infection or an uninfected control (not recorded which).

This clonotype was counted only a few times. The V and J genes are TRBV15 and TRBJ2-7, with D perhaps matching TRBD1 or TRBD2 (6 bases each). Trimming took off 4 bases at V and 6 bases at J, with 19 bases between the two ends. Germline-derived CDR1 and CDR2 are LNHNV and YYDKDF (reference sequence). The CDR3 has 15 residues. CDR3 nucleotide sequence: TGTGCCACCAGCATGGGGGGCGCCGGGGAGGCCGAGCAGTACTTC. This sequence encodes CATSMGGAGEAEQYF.

This clonotype was counted many times. The CDR3: CSARGHDGTGELFF. The CDR3 nucleotides are TGCAGTGCGAGGGGGCACGATGGCACCGGGGAGCTGTTTTTT. The V and J genes are TRBV20-1 and TRBJ2-2; 7 bases match TRBD1. The germline gives CDR1 DFQATT, CDR2 SNEGSKA (reference sequence). The V gene end was trimmed by 6 bases and the J gene end by 4 bases; junction bases not matched to a gene: 8. The CDR3 loop spans 14 amino acids.

This clonotype came up many times. The J gene is TRBJ1-4, the V gene TRBV5-4; D unclear. This CDR3 region has 14 residues. The V end lost 1 base, the J end lost 0 bases, and 4 bases lay between the germline ends. Per germline, CDR1 SGHNT and CDR2 YYREEE (reference sequence). This CDR3 reads CASSLTATNEKLFF. CDR3 DNA sequence: TGTGCCAGCAGCTTGACAGCAACTAATGAAAAACTGTTTTTT.

The CDR3 nucleotides read TGTGCCAGCAGCTTAAATTCCAGAGGGGTCACTGAAGCTTTCTTT. Residues: CASSLNSRGVTEAFF. V is TRBV7-9 and J is TRBJ1-1; TRBD1 might be the D (5 bases). The CDR3 spans 15 residues. From germline, CDR1 is SEHNR and CDR2 FQNEAQ (reference sequence). Deletions cut 2 bases from V and 4 bases from J, with 14 bases between.

This clonotype has more than one count but fewer than ten. The V gene is TRBV29-1, the J gene TRBJ1-2; D gene ambiguous. Germline CDR1 is SQVTM and CDR2 is ANQGSEA. V was pared by 4 bases and J by 8 bases, with 11 bases between. The CDR3 consists of 11 residues. Here the CDR3 DNA reads TGCAGCGTTGGGGTTAAAGTGGGCTACACCTTC. Translation: CSVGVKVGYTF. Drawing the rest from reference TRBV29-1 and TRBJ1-2, the complete variable domain is SAVISQKPSRDICQRGTSLTIQCQVDSQVTMMFWYRQQPGQSLTLIATANQGSEATYESGFVIDKFPISRPNLTFSTLTVSNMSPEDSSIYLCSVGVKVGYTFGSGTRLTVV.

There are a few counts of this clonotype. This chain links TRBV2 with TRBJ1-6; no clear D gene. The CDR3 totals 13 residues. With 7 bases removed from V and 6 bases from J, the gap between germline ends came to 10 bases. The germline gives CDR1 SNHLY, CDR2 FYNNEI. The CDR3 region has the DNA TGTGCCAGCAAGGAGGAATTTAATTCACCCCTCCACTTT. Translation: CASKEEFNSPLHF.

The chain is built from TRBV14 and TRBJ1-3, with D possibly TRBD1 on 5 matching bases. The CDR3 has 14 residues. Germline loops: CDR1 SGHDN, CDR2 FVKESK. Trimming cost V 4 bases and J 5 bases, with 12 bases left between them. CDR3 residues: CASSPGNLRNTIYF. CDR3 DNA: TGTGCCAGCAGCCCAGGGAACCTAAGAAACACCATATATTTT.

The chain couples TRBV2 to TRBJ2-7; 8 bases match TRBD1. The V segment lost 3 bases and the J segment 6 bases; nucleotides outside the gene matches: 7. Per germline, CDR1 SNHLY and CDR2 FYNNEI. The CDR3 length is 14 residues. CDR3 in DNA: TGTGCCAGCAGTGAGGCCAGGGGGCGCCCCGAGCAGTACTTC. This codes for CASSEARGRPEQYF.